This T cell receptor (beta chain) was sequenced in a study of blood T cell repertoires in COVID-19. Turning to the study itself: Acute-phase and convalescent COVID-19 samples originated in the United States, Italy and Spain. In each case, the material was cDNA or gDNA derived from T cells, B-cell-depleted T cells, or PBMCs.

The V and J ends lost 4 bases and 9 bases respectively, with 19 bases between them. The germline V gene encodes CDR1 MNHEY and CDR2 SVGAGI. CDR3 length equals 16 residues. Original analysis: Estimates of nucleated cell counts were drawn from the amplification of reference gene primers. Libraries were prepared by immunoSEQ multiplex PCR; TCRdb keeps only in-frame clonotypes and omits some of them. V, J and clone size are taken as reported in that table, and D and trimming were inferred from the DNA itself. The sample lists 350,000 to 450,000 clones, 89% occurring once. The TCR comes from a man aged 40-49 years with acute or convalescent COVID-19. The rearrangement uses TRBV6-5 and TRBJ1-6; D is possibly TRBD1 (6 bases). Sequencing used peripheral blood. CDR3 DNA: TGTGCCAGCAGTTCCCCAACCGGGGGGCGCAGTTCACCCCTCCACTTT. Its translation is CASSSPTGGRSSPLHF.